The sequence of this T cell receptor beta chain was determined in a study of OX40 agonist ivuxolimab in advanced cancers. As for the study in general: In this trial design, patients received ivuxolimab intravenously at 0.01 to 10 mg/kg every 2 weeks. Mean age approximately 55 years, range roughly 23 to 79; roughly 80% male. The study, taken as a whole, reports: Circulating CD4+ and CD8+ T cells showed clonal expansion by week 6 at 0.1 to 3.0 mg/kg.

Concerning this clone: Its antigen is unknown.

Profiling relied on immunoSEQ multiplex PCR, and the TCRdb table lists in-frame clones only, not all of them. The sample consists of 60,000 to 75,000 clones, roughly nine tenths of them appearing once. Germline-derived CDR1 and CDR2 are SGDLS and YYNGEE. Trimming removed 4 bases at V and 5 bases at J, with 12 bases between. This CDR3 is 13 amino acids long. Autoimmune disease history or systemic immunosuppression led to patients being barred. Sequences were derived from CD4+ or CD8+ T cells sorted from blood, sampled in a trial of the OX40 agonist ivuxolimab. The sequence was obtained from an adult with an advanced solid tumor such as melanoma, head and neck, liver or kidney cancer. The rearrangement links TRBV9 to TRBJ2-5; D not resolved. The CDR3 DNA follows: TGTGCCAGCAGCCCCCTCGGTTCCGAGACCCAGTACTTC. The encoded protein is CASSPLGSETQYF.